This is a list of T cell receptor beta chains from one sample in a study of CD4 T cells in relation to SARS-CoV-2 and coronaviruses. Here immunoSEQ multiplex PCR was the method, and the copy in TCRdb shows in-frame clones only, minus some. In the table there are fewer than 25,000 clones, around 76% of which are singletons. These receptors' targets are unknown. The sample comprised CD4+ T cells from PBMCs, cultured in vitro. The receptors come from a human donor in good health. Each CDR3 is given with its conserved first and last residue. Each record gives: D gene, clone size, J gene, V gene, CDR3 DNA, CDR3 protein. A D gene is named only where the DNA matches it firmly. The size of a clone is reported for some rows only, either as once, few or many, or as a class for expanded clones.

d_gene: .; abundance: .; j_gene: TRBJ1-1; v_gene: TRBV19; CDR3nt: TGTGCCAGTAGTAACTTAGGCGCTGAAGCTTTCTTT; CDR3aa: CASSNLGAEAFF
d_gene: TRBD2; abundance: .; j_gene: TRBJ2-1; v_gene: TRBV12-5; CDR3nt: TGTGCTAGTGGCCCCAGCGGGGGGCCCAGCTCCTACAATGAGCAGTTCTTC; CDR3aa: CASGPSGGPSSYNEQFF
d_gene: TRBD1; abundance: .; j_gene: TRBJ1-2; v_gene: TRBV27; CDR3nt: TGTGCCAGCAGTTCCTCGGGACAGGGGGGCGCCTTGTATCTTACCTTC; CDR3aa: CASSSSGQGGALYLTF
d_gene: .; abundance: .; j_gene: TRBJ2-5; v_gene: TRBV7-7; CDR3nt: TGTGCCAGCAGCTTAGCGGACAGCGCCCTAGAGACCCAGTACTTC; CDR3aa: CASSLADSALETQYF
d_gene: .; abundance: .; j_gene: TRBJ2-1; v_gene: TRBV11-2; CDR3nt: TGTGCCAGCAGCTTAGGTCCGATAGGGGGTGAGCAGTTCTTC; CDR3aa: CASSLGPIGGEQFF
d_gene: TRBD1; abundance: .; j_gene: TRBJ2-6; v_gene: TRBV9; CDR3nt: TGTGCCAGCAGCGTGTTCCGGGACAGCTCTGGGGCCAACGTCCTGACTTTC; CDR3aa: CASSVFRDSSGANVLTF
d_gene: .; abundance: .; j_gene: TRBJ1-1; v_gene: TRBV18; CDR3nt: TGTGCCAGCTCACCGGAGGCCAGAGTTAACACTGAAGCTTTCTTT; CDR3aa: CASSPEARVNTEAFF
d_gene: .; abundance: .; j_gene: TRBJ2-7; v_gene: TRBV6-5; CDR3nt: TGTGCCAGCGCTACCCTTTACGAGCAGTACTTC; CDR3aa: CASATLYEQYF
d_gene: .; abundance: once; j_gene: TRBJ2-5; v_gene: TRBV27; CDR3nt: TGTGCCAGCAGTTTATTCAGGGGAGAGACCCAGTACTTC; CDR3aa: CASSLFRGETQYF
d_gene: TRBD1; abundance: .; j_gene: TRBJ1-1; v_gene: TRBV9; CDR3nt: TGTGCCAGCAGCGTACAGGGACAGGGAAACACTGAAGCTTTCTTT; CDR3aa: CASSVQGQGNTEAFF
d_gene: .; abundance: once; j_gene: TRBJ1-2; v_gene: TRBV21-1; CDR3nt: TGTGCCAGATCCGAGGAGTATGGCTACACCTTC; CDR3aa: CARSEEYGYTF
d_gene: TRBD2; abundance: .; j_gene: TRBJ2-7; v_gene: TRBV5-1; CDR3nt: TGCGCCAGCAGCTTGGACTCGACTAGCGTCGACGAGCAGTACTTC; CDR3aa: CASSLDSTSVDEQYF
d_gene: TRBD1; abundance: .; j_gene: TRBJ2-7; v_gene: TRBV3-1/TRBV3-2; CDR3nt: TGTGCCAGCAGCCTACAGGGGACCACCTACGAGCAGTACTTC; CDR3aa: CASSLQGTTYEQYF
d_gene: TRBD1; abundance: .; j_gene: TRBJ2-5; v_gene: TRBV29-1; CDR3nt: TGCAGCGTAGGACAGGGGGCGTATTATACGGAGACCCAGTACTTC; CDR3aa: CSVGQGAYYTETQYF
d_gene: .; abundance: .; j_gene: TRBJ2-2; v_gene: TRBV10-3; CDR3nt: TGTGCCATCAGTGAGTCCGGCGGGGACACCGGGGAGCTGTTTTTT; CDR3aa: CAISESGGDTGELFF
d_gene: .; abundance: .; j_gene: TRBJ1-1; v_gene: TRBV2; CDR3nt: TGTGCCAGCAGCTTACAGGTTACTGAAGCTTTCTTT; CDR3aa: CASSLQVTEAFF
d_gene: TRBD1; abundance: once; j_gene: TRBJ2-7; v_gene: TRBV3-1/TRBV3-2; CDR3nt: TGTGCCAGCAGCCAAGTGACAGGGGGGTCCGAGCAGTACTTC; CDR3aa: CASSQVTGGSEQYF
d_gene: .; abundance: once; j_gene: TRBJ1-4; v_gene: TRBV27; CDR3nt: TGTGCCAGCAGTTCCACAGGGTACGGGGGCGCAACTAATGAAAAACTGTTTTTT; CDR3aa: CASSSTGYGGATNEKLFF
d_gene: .; abundance: .; j_gene: TRBJ2-7; v_gene: TRBV30; CDR3nt: TGTGCCTGGAGTGGGGAGAGTGAGCAGTACTTC; CDR3aa: CAWSGESEQYF
d_gene: TRBD2; abundance: .; j_gene: TRBJ2-1; v_gene: TRBV7-2; CDR3nt: TGTGCCAGCAGTAAAGAAAGACATACCGGGACTAGTAGGAGTGAGCAGTTCTTC; CDR3aa: CASSKERHTGTSRSEQFF
d_gene: .; abundance: .; j_gene: TRBJ2-7; v_gene: TRBV18; CDR3nt: TGTGCCAGCTCACCACGACTTGATTACGAGCAGTACTTC; CDR3aa: CASSPRLDYEQYF
d_gene: .; abundance: .; j_gene: TRBJ2-7; v_gene: TRBV2; CDR3nt: TGTGCCATTAAAACCCGGGAGTTTCCCTACGAGCAGTACTTC; CDR3aa: CAIKTREFPYEQYF
d_gene: .; abundance: .; j_gene: TRBJ1-2; v_gene: TRBV10-3; CDR3nt: TGTGCCATCAGTGGGACCGGGTCAAACTATGGCTACACCTTC; CDR3aa: CAISGTGSNYGYTF
d_gene: TRBD1; abundance: .; j_gene: TRBJ2-4; v_gene: TRBV7-2; CDR3nt: TGTGCCAGCAGCTTAGAGGGGACAGAAAAAAACATTCAGTACTTC; CDR3aa: CASSLEGTEKNIQYF
d_gene: .; abundance: .; j_gene: TRBJ2-5; v_gene: TRBV24-1; CDR3nt: TGTGCCACCAGTGATTTTGGGGGAGGTGGAGAGACCCAGTACTTC; CDR3aa: CATSDFGGGGETQYF
d_gene: .; abundance: once; j_gene: TRBJ2-3; v_gene: TRBV11-2; CDR3nt: TGTGCCAGCAGCTACGACAGGACGACAGATACGCAGTATTTT; CDR3aa: CASSYDRTTDTQYF
d_gene: TRBD1; abundance: .; j_gene: TRBJ1-2; v_gene: TRBV28; CDR3nt: TGTGCCAGCAGTTTGGGACAGGGGGCGAATGGCTACACCTTC; CDR3aa: CASSLGQGANGYTF
d_gene: TRBD1; abundance: .; j_gene: TRBJ1-1; v_gene: TRBV5-1; CDR3nt: TGCGCCAGCAGCTCGGGACAGGGGGCGGGTGCTTTCTTT; CDR3aa: CASSSGQGAGAFF
d_gene: .; abundance: .; j_gene: TRBJ1-6; v_gene: TRBV28; CDR3nt: TGTGCCAGCAGGGTTAAGGGGTCGCCCCTCCACTTT; CDR3aa: CASRVKGSPLHF
d_gene: .; abundance: .; j_gene: TRBJ2-5; v_gene: TRBV15; CDR3nt: TGTGCCACCAGCAGAGATCCAGGGAAGCAAGAGACCCAGTACTTC; CDR3aa: CATSRDPGKQETQYF
d_gene: .; abundance: .; j_gene: TRBJ2-7; v_gene: TRBV7-8; CDR3nt: TGTGCCACAACCCAACTAAGAGGGGTTGCCGAGCAGTACTTC; CDR3aa: CATTQLRGVAEQYF
d_gene: .; abundance: .; j_gene: TRBJ1-4; v_gene: TRBV20-1; CDR3nt: TGCAGTGCTAGGGTATCTGAAAAACTGTTTTTT; CDR3aa: CSARVSEKLFF
d_gene: .; abundance: .; j_gene: TRBJ2-7; v_gene: TRBV28; CDR3nt: TGTGCCAGCAGGAAGACTAGTCGCTACGAGCAGTACTTC; CDR3aa: CASRKTSRYEQYF
d_gene: TRBD1; abundance: .; j_gene: TRBJ1-4; v_gene: TRBV6-6; CDR3nt: TGTGCCAGCAGGACCCGATGGACAGGGTTTGGGGAAAAACTGTTTTTT; CDR3aa: CASRTRWTGFGEKLFF
d_gene: .; abundance: .; j_gene: TRBJ2-7; v_gene: TRBV4-1; CDR3nt: TGCGCCAGCAGCCAAGATCAGGGGTTGGTGAGGGAGCAGTACTTC; CDR3aa: CASSQDQGLVREQYF
d_gene: TRBD1; abundance: .; j_gene: TRBJ2-5; v_gene: TRBV13; CDR3nt: TGTGCCAGCAGCTCAGACAGGGAAGAAGAGACCCAGTACTTC; CDR3aa: CASSSDREEETQYF
d_gene: .; abundance: .; j_gene: TRBJ2-7; v_gene: TRBV7-9; CDR3nt: TGTGCCAGCAGCTACAGCGCCTCCACCGAGCAGTACTTC; CDR3aa: CASSYSASTEQYF
d_gene: TRBD1; abundance: .; j_gene: TRBJ2-1; v_gene: TRBV3-1/TRBV3-2; CDR3nt: TGTGCCAGCAGCCTAGGGGGCCCAAGCTCCTACAATGAGCAGTTCTTC; CDR3aa: CASSLGGPSSYNEQFF